The 21 T cell receptor beta chains listed next were all sequenced from one sample in a study of blood T cell repertoires in COVID-19. Some clones are missing from TCRdb's copy, which holds only in-frame ones; the method was immunoSEQ multiplex PCR. Of fewer than 350,000 clones detected, about 82% appear once; the ten largest clones hold 6% to 9%. Material for sequencing was peripheral blood. The receptors here all came from a human donor in a cohort sampled during active COVID-19.

The V call is TRBV5-1, the J call TRBJ1-1, with 7 positions matching TRBD1. Germline CDR1 SGHRS, CDR2 YFSETQ. The CDR3 is 15 amino acids. V was pared by 1 base and J by 3 bases, with 6 bases of the junction left unmatched. The CDR3 region is CASSLQGGRDTEAFF. The DNA for the CDR3 is TGCGCCAGCAGCTTGCAAGGGGGCAGGGACACTGAAGCTTTCTTT.

The chain links TRBV29-1 to TRBJ1-2; tentative D call: TRBD1 (5 bases). This CDR3 is built from 14 residues. Per germline, CDR1 SQVTM and CDR2 ANQGSEA. V was shortened by 2 bases and J by 5 bases, with 15 bases between the two germline ends. CDR3 sequence (DNA): TGCAGCGTTGAACCCCCGGGGGTATATTATGGCTACACCTTC. Its protein is CSVEPPGVYYGYTF.

This chain connects TRBV7-8 to TRBJ2-3; 9 nucleotides align to TRBD2. This CDR3 region has 16 residues. Germline CDR1 SGHVS, CDR2 FQNEAQ. Trimming took 1 base from V and 0 from J; bases not matched to a gene: 2. CDR3 sequence: CASSLGAGGSTDTQYF. The CDR3 DNA is TGTGCCAGCAGCTTAGGAGCGGGGGGCAGCACAGATACGCAGTATTTT.

This clone showed up just a few times. The rearrangement joins TRBV11-1 to TRBJ1-2, with a tentative D call TRBD1 (6 bases). This CDR3 region has 13 residues. Trimming pared 5 bases from V and 5 bases from J, leaving 12 bases between. The germline V gene encodes CDR1 SGHAT and CDR2 FQDESV (reference sequence). The CDR3 region has the DNA TGTGCCAGCAGCCGGGACGGACAGTATGGCTACACCTTC. Its protein product is CASSRDGQYGYTF.

V is TRBV24-1 and J is TRBJ2-7, with TRBD1 matching 9 bases. Per the germline V gene, CDR1 is KGHDR and CDR2 is SFDVKD. The V gene end was trimmed by 5 bases and the J gene end by 6 bases; junction bases not matched to a gene: 7. The CDR3 is 14 amino acids. CDR3 residues: CATSGAGTGSEQYF. CDR3 sequence (DNA): TGTGCCACCAGTGGTGCCGGGACAGGGAGCGAGCAGTACTTC.

The chain links TRBV7-8 to TRBJ1-1; 7 bases match TRBD1. The CDR3 sequence is 16 residues long. J gave up 5 bases and V 0 bases, and 9 bases lay outside the gene matches. From germline, CDR1 is SGHVS and CDR2 FQNEAQ. Written as DNA, the CDR3 is TGTGCCAGCAGCTTAGCTCCAAGGGGGCGAGGTACTGAAGCTTTCTTT. Protein: CASSLAPRGRGTEAFF.

V and J are TRBV2 and TRBJ2-1, with D perhaps TRBD1 (6 bases). The CDR3 sequence is 14 residues long. Germline loops: CDR1 SNHLY, CDR2 FYNNEI. Trimming took 7 bases from V and 8 from J, leaving 18 bases between them. The CDR3 protein is CASTTGKIMDEQFF. CDR3 DNA sequence: TGTGCCAGCACTACAGGGAAGATTATGGATGAGCAGTTCTTC. The entire variable domain, with the rest obtained from reference TRBV2 and TRBJ2-1, is as follows: EPEVTQTPSHQVTQMGQEVILRCVPISNHLYFYWYRQILGQKVEFLVSFYNNEISEKSEIFDDQFSVERPDGSNFTLKIRSTKLEDSAMYFCASTTGKIMDEQFFGPGTRLTVL.

The V call is TRBV27, the J call TRBJ1-2; a possible D gene is TRBD1 (6 bases). The germline V and J ends were trimmed by 8 bases and 9 bases, with 22 bases remaining between them. CDR3 length equals 14 residues. Per the germline V gene, CDR1 is MNHEY and CDR2 is SMNVEV (reference sequence). The CDR3 DNA follows: TGTGCCAGCGCCTCTCGGGCAGGGGCGACAAGCTACACCTTC. The encoded protein is CASASRAGATSYTF.

The V and J genes are TRBV18 and TRBJ2-7; 7 bases map to TRBD1. The CDR3 sequence is 15 residues long. Trimming removed 5 bases from V and 6 bases from J; junction bases left unmatched: 13. Germline assignment: CDR1 KGHSH and CDR2 LQKENI. The chain's CDR3 is CASSSFARGPVEQYF. In nucleotides, the CDR3 is TGTGCCAGCTCATCATTTGCTAGGGGGCCAGTCGAGCAGTACTTC.

In its sample, this clone was seen once. The chain links TRBV18 to TRBJ1-4, with TRBD1 matching 7 bases. The V gene end was trimmed by 6 bases and the J gene end by 10 bases; junction bases not matched to a gene: 11. The CDR3 runs 14 residues. Germline CDR1 reads KGHSH; CDR2 reads LQKENI. The CDR3 DNA sequence: TGTGCCAGCTCGCCCGGGACAGTTTATGGAAAACTGTTTTTT. Protein sequence: CASSPGTVYGKLFF.

This clone was observed a few times. J is TRBJ2-7 and V is TRBV12-3 or TRBV12-4, with TRBD1 matching over 8 bases. With V trimmed by 6 bases and J by 5 bases, 3 bases remained unmatched. This CDR3 has 12 residues. In DNA, the CDR3 is TGTGCCAGCAGCCCACAGGGGGACGAGCAGTACTTC. Amino acids: CASSPQGDEQYF.

The J gene is TRBJ2-3, the V gene TRBV2; TRBD1 aligns across 7 bases. CDR1 SNHLY and CDR2 FYNNEI come from the germline V gene. J lost 5 bases, V lost 1 base, and 9 bases had no gene match. The CDR3 has 16 residues. CDR3 sequence reads: CASSEDQGVILDTQYF. CDR3 coding DNA: TGTGCCAGCAGTGAAGACCAGGGGGTAATTTTAGATACGCAGTATTTT.

This clone was counted a few times. J is TRBJ2-2 and V is TRBV7-9, with 8 bases lining up with TRBD2. Germline V gene sequence: CDR1 SEHNR, CDR2 FQNEAQ (reference sequence). The CDR3 is 15 residues long. J lost 6 bases, V lost 4 bases, and 7 bases had no gene match. The CDR3 sequence: CASSWSSGVPGELFF. CDR3 sequence (DNA): TGTGCCAGCAGCTGGAGTAGCGGGGTCCCCGGGGAGCTGTTTTTT.

The chain has TRBV18 and TRBJ2-7, with TRBD1 identical over 7 bases. The V segment lost 5 bases and the J segment 9 bases; nucleotides outside the gene matches: 10. Looked up from germline, CDR1 is KGHSH and CDR2 is LQKENI. There are 13 residues in the CDR3. CDR3 DNA sequence: TGTGCCAGCTCAGGTGGACAGGCCTCCCCGCAGTACTTC. This translates into CASSGGQASPQYF.

The CDR3 here is CASRQEAGAPLGSGELFF. In DNA, the CDR3 is TGTGCCAGCAGACAAGAAGCGGGGGCCCCCCTCGGGAGCGGGGAGCTGTTTTTT. The chain employs TRBV5-4 and TRBJ2-2; 8 bases fit TRBD2. Germline CDR1 and CDR2: SGHNT and YYREEE (reference sequence). Trimming cost V 5 bases and J 7 bases; bases outside gene matches: 19. The CDR3 sequence is 18 residues long.

This chain uses TRBV19 with TRBJ1-5; D might be TRBD1 (5 bases). The CDR3 runs to 13 residues. Germline-derived CDR1 and CDR2 are LNHDA and SQIVND (reference sequence). Between the trimmed V and J ends, which lost 6 bases and 4 bases, there was a span of 10 bases. CDR3 sequence: CASSGGGNQPQHF. The DNA of the CDR3 is TGTGCCAGTAGCGGTGGGGGGAATCAGCCCCAGCATTTT. The variable domain in full, with the rest retrieved from reference TRBV19 and TRBJ1-5, is DGGITQSPKYLFRKEGQNVTLSCEQNLNHDAMYWYRQDPGQGLRLIYYSQIVNDFQKGDIAEGYSVSREKKESFPLTVTSAQKNPTAFYLCASSGGGNQPQHFGDGTRLSIL.

The V call is TRBV30, the J call TRBJ2-3; 9 bases map to TRBD1. Germline lookup yields CDR1 GTSNPN and CDR2 SVGIG (reference sequence). V lost 2 bases and J lost 5; bases outside the gene matches: 8. CDR3 length equals 15 residues. The CDR3 bases are TGTGCCTGGAGTAAAGGACAGGGGCAACGAGATACGCAGTATTTT. This encodes CAWSKGQGQRDTQYF.

The J gene is TRBJ1-6, the V gene TRBV10-3; D not certain. Germline CDR1 is ENHRY and CDR2 is SYGVKD. The V and J ends lost 0 bases and 7 bases respectively, with 10 bases between them. The CDR3 is 15 amino acids. The CDR3 nucleotides read TGTGCCATCAGTGAGTCACGACTCCCCAATTCACCCCTCCACTTT. Its translation is CAISESRLPNSPLHF.

With regard to this clone: Distinct nucleotide sequences in the sample also encode this CDR3. J is TRBJ1-1 and V is TRBV5-8; 9 positions match TRBD1. The V segment lost 5 bases and the J segment 1 base; nucleotides outside the gene matches: 3. This CDR3 has 14 amino acids. In germline, CDR1 is SGHTS, CDR2 YDEGEE. The CDR3: CASSRDRENTEAFF. CDR3 nucleotide sequence: TGTGCCAGCAGTCGGGACAGGGAGAACACTGAAGCTTTCTTT.

V and J are TRBV19 and TRBJ2-2; D is possibly TRBD2 (6 bases). Trimming removed 8 bases at V and 1 base at J, with 11 bases between. Germline-derived CDR1 and CDR2 are LNHDA and SQIVND (reference sequence). This CDR3 spans 14 amino acids. CDR3 region: CASEDYLNTGELFF. CDR3 sequence (DNA): TGTGCCAGTGAGGACTACCTGAACACCGGGGAGCTGTTTTTT.

This clone was seen more than once but under ten times. The CDR3 region has the DNA TGTGCCAGCAGTGAATACCTGGCAGGGGGGCAAAAACTGTTTTTT. This gives the protein CASSEYLAGGQKLFF. The chain couples TRBV25-1 to TRBJ1-4, with 7 bases lining up with TRBD1. V was clipped by 0 bases and J by 9 bases; unmatched bases: 7. The germline gives CDR1 MGHDK, CDR2 SYGVNS. The CDR3 totals 15 residues.